This is a list of T cell receptor beta chains from one sample in a study of beta chain features in type 1 diabetes. The repertoire was sequenced with immunoSEQ multiplex PCR; TCRdb's copy has only in-frame clones and lacks some. Of roughly 500,000 clones listed, approximately 28% are singletons. The sequenced sample consisted of naive CD4+ T cells from blood. The receptors stem from a man between 18 and 29 years old in good health. Each CDR3 is given with its conserved first and last residue. The D gene is left open where the match is weak. Some rows have no size entry. The others give once, few or many, or a class for an expanded clone.

length	size	V	D	J	DNA	CDR3
16	.	TRBV4-3	.	TRBJ2-1	TGCGCCAGCAGCCAAGGTCGCAGCTTCGCCTACAATGAGCAGTTCTTC	CASSQGRSFAYNEQFF
13	few	TRBV29-1	.	TRBJ1-4	TGCAGCGTTCGGACAGTCGCCGTGGAAAAACTGTTTTTT	CSVRTVAVEKLFF
15	.	TRBV9	TRBD1	TRBJ2-7	TGTGCCAGCAGCCCTCGGACAGGGAGGAACTACGAGCAGTACTTC	CASSPRTGRNYEQYF
14	.	TRBV5-1	TRBD1	TRBJ1-1	TGCGCCAGCAGCCTTGGACAGGTACTTGGTGAAGCTTTCTTT	CASSLGQVLGEAFF
15	.	TRBV19	.	TRBJ1-5	TGTGCCAGTAGGGACAGAGGGAATAGCAATCAGCCCCAGCATTTT	CASRDRGNSNQPQHF
14	few	TRBV9	.	TRBJ2-3	TGTGCCAGCAGCGTAACAGGACGCACAGATACGCAGTATTTT	CASSVTGRTDTQYF
13	.	TRBV10-3	.	TRBJ2-7	TGTGCCATCAGTGTGGGGGGAACCTACGAGCAGTACTTC	CAISVGGTYEQYF
14	few	TRBV4-1	.	TRBJ2-7	TGCGCCAGCAGCCAGTCCAGGCTAGCCTACGAGCAGTACTTC	CASSQSRLAYEQYF
16	few	TRBV5-1	TRBD2	TRBJ2-1	TGCGCCAGCAGCTTTCTCGGCGGGAGCTCCTACAATGAGCAGTTCTTC	CASSFLGGSSYNEQFF
14	few	TRBV4-1	TRBD1	TRBJ2-7	TGCGCCAGCAGCCAGGTAGACAGGGCTTACGAGCAGTACTTC	CASSQVDRAYEQYF
14	.	TRBV19	TRBD1	TRBJ2-7	TGTGCCAGTAGTATAGCCAGGGGGAGCTACGAGCAGTACTTC	CASSIARGSYEQYF
15	few	TRBV30	.	TRBJ2-1	TGTGCCTGGAGTGTACGGGGACGGTTGGGGAATGAGCAGTTCTTC	CAWSVRGRLGNEQFF
15	few	TRBV7-8	.	TRBJ1-1	TGTGCCAGCAGCTTAGTTATGGGTGGGAGCACTGAAGCTTTCTTT	CASSLVMGGSTEAFF
13	.	TRBV7-7	.	TRBJ2-1	TGTGCTAGCAGCTTAGGCCCGGCGGACGAGCAGTTCTTC	CASSLGPADEQFF
14	few	TRBV19	.	TRBJ2-7	TGTGCCAGTAGCCGGGACACGAGCTCCTACGAGCAGTACTTC	CASSRDTSSYEQYF
12	.	TRBV28	TRBD1	TRBJ1-2	TGTGCCAGCAGCCGACAGGGGTATGGCTACACCTTC	CASSRQGYGYTF
12	.	TRBV29-1	.	TRBJ1-4	TGCAGCGTTGGCGGGGGAAATGAAAAACTGTTTTTT	CSVGGGNEKLFF
15	few	TRBV9	.	TRBJ1-1	TGTGCCAGCAGCTACACAGGGCAGCTTAACACTGAAGCTTTCTTT	CASSYTGQLNTEAFF
13	.	TRBV29-1	.	TRBJ2-1	TGCAGCGGTGCTCAGGCGGCCTACAATGAGCAGTTCTTC	CSGAQAAYNEQFF
15	.	TRBV7-2	.	TRBJ2-5	TGTGCCAGCAGCTTAGAGACCAGGTACCAAGAGACCCAGTACTTC	CASSLETRYQETQYF
15	.	TRBV5-6	.	TRBJ2-1	TGTGCCAGCAGCTTGAACAGAGCCTTCTACAATGAGCAGTTCTTC	CASSLNRAFYNEQFF
13	few	TRBV7-9	.	TRBJ1-1	TGTGCCAGCAGCTTATTCCAGTACACTGAAGCTTTCTTT	CASSLFQYTEAFF
15	.	TRBV7-9	TRBD1	TRBJ1-2	TGTGCCAGCAGCGGACGGGACAGTGCCTTCCATGGCTACACCTTC	CASSGRDSAFHGYTF
15	.	TRBV5-1	.	TRBJ2-1	TGCGCCAGCAGCTTGGGGCAGGGACTCTACAATGAGCAGTTCTTC	CASSLGQGLYNEQFF
16	.	TRBV30	TRBD2	TRBJ2-4	TGTGCCTGGAGTCTCGGGACTAATATAGCCAAAAACATTCAGTACTTC	CAWSLGTNIAKNIQYF
17	few	TRBV29-1	TRBD2	TRBJ2-5	TGCAGCGCCGGACGGGCAAGAGCGGGAGGGCTTCAAGAGACCCAGTACTTC	CSAGRARAGGLQETQYF
16	.	TRBV23-1	TRBD2	TRBJ2-1	TGCGCCAGCAGTCAATCGCGAGCGGGAGCTCTATATGAGCAGTTCTTC	CASSQSRAGALYEQFF
11	.	TRBV20-1	.	TRBJ2-3	TGCAGTGCTAGGGGGTTGGATACGCAGTATTTT	CSARGLDTQYF
15	.	TRBV7-3	TRBD2	TRBJ2-5	TGTGCCAGCAGCCCCAGGACTAGCTCCCTCGAGACCCAGTACTTC	CASSPRTSSLETQYF
16	few	TRBV6-5	.	TRBJ2-2	TGTGCCAGCAGTTACTCGTCCCAGCCTTACACCGGGGAGCTGTTTTTT	CASSYSSQPYTGELFF
10	few	TRBV29-1	.	TRBJ1-5	TGCAGCGTTCCGAATCAGCCCCAGCATTTT	CSVPNQPQHF
16	.	TRBV5-1	.	TRBJ1-1	TGCGCCAGCAGCCCGGAAGGCCAGGCGCCGAACACTGAAGCTTTCTTT	CASSPEGQAPNTEAFF
17	.	TRBV4-2	.	TRBJ2-1	TGTGCCAGCAGCCAAGATTTGTCCGGGAGCTCCTACAATGAGCAGTTCTTC	CASSQDLSGSSYNEQFF
17	.	TRBV15	.	TRBJ2-5	TGTGCCACCAGCAGAGATCGACGTCCAGGGGCCGGGGAGACCCAGTACTTC	CATSRDRRPGAGETQYF
16	.	TRBV27	.	TRBJ2-7	TGTGCCAGCAGTTCCTTTAACATCGGGGACTCCTACGAGCAGTACTTC	CASSSFNIGDSYEQYF
15	.	TRBV9	TRBD2	TRBJ2-1	TGTGCCAGCAGCGTAGCTCCGGGACTAGTATATGAGCAGTTCTTC	CASSVAPGLVYEQFF
13	.	TRBV7-2	.	TRBJ2-2	TGTGCCAGCAGCTTTGCCCACACCGGGGAGCTGTTTTTT	CASSFAHTGELFF
11	few	TRBV30	.	TRBJ1-2	TGTGCCTGGAGTGTGGCCTATGGCTACACCTTC	CAWSVAYGYTF
14	few	TRBV10-3	.	TRBJ1-2	TGTGCCATCAGTGAGGCAAGCCCCACCTATGGCTACACCTTC	CAISEASPTYGYTF
13	.	TRBV5-1	.	TRBJ2-7	TGCGCCAGCAGCCGGGACATATTTTACGAGCAGTACTTC	CASSRDIFYEQYF